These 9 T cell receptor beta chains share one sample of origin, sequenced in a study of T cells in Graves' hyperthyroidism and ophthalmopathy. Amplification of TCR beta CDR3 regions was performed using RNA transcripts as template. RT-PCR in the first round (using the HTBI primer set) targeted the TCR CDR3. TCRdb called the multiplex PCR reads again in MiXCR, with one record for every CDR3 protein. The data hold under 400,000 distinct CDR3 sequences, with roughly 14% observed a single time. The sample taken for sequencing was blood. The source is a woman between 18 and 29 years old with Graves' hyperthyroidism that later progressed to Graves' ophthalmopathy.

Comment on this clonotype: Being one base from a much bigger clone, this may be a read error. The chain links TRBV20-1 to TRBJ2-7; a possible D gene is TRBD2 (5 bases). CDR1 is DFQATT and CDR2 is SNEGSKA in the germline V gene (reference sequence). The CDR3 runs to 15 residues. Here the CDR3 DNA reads TGCAGTGCTAGAGCGGCGGACTCGATCTCCTACGAGCCGTACTTC. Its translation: CSARAADSISYEPYF.

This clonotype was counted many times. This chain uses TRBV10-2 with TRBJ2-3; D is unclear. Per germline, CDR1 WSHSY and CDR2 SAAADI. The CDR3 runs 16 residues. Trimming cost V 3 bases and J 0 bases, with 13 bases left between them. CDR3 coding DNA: TGCGCCAGCAGTGATCTCTTAATCACTAGCACAGATACGCAGTATTTT. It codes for CASSDLLITSTDTQYF.

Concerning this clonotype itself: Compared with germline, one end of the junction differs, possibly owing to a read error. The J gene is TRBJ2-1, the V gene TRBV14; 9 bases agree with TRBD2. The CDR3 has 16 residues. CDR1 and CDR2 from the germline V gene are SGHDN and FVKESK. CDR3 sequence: CASSQFSSGSEVEQFF. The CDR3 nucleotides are TGCGCCAGCAGCCAATTCAGTAGCGGGAGTGAAGTTGAGCAGTTCTTC.

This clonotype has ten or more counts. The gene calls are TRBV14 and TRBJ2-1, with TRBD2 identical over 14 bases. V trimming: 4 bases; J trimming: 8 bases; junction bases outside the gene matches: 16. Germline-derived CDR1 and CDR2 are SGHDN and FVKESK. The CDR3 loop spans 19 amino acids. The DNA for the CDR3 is TGTGCCAGCAGCCCCCTTAAGGGAACCGGGACTAGCGGGAGAGATGAGCAGTTCTTC. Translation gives CASSPLKGTGTSGRDEQFF. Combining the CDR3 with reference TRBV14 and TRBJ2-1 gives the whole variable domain EAGVTQFPSHSVIEKGQTVTLRCDPISGHDNLYWYRRVMGKEIKFLLHFVKESKQDESGMPNNRFLAERTGGTYSTLKVQPAELEDSGVYFCASSPLKGTGTSGRDEQFFGPGTRLTVL.

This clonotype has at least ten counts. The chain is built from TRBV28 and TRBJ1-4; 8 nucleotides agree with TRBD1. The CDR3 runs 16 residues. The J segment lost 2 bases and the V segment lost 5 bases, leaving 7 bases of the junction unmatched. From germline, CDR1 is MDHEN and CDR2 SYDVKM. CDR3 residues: CASSVQGGLTNEKLFF. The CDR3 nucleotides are TGTGCCAGCAGTGTACAGGGGGGGTTGACTAATGAAAAACTGTTTTTT.

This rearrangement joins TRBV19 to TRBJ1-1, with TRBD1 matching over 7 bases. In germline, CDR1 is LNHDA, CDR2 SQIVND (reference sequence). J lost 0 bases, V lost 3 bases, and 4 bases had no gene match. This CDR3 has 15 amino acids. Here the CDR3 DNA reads TGTGCCAGTAGTATCCGCAGGGGGATGAACACTGAAGCTTTCTTT. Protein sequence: CASSIRRGMNTEAFF.

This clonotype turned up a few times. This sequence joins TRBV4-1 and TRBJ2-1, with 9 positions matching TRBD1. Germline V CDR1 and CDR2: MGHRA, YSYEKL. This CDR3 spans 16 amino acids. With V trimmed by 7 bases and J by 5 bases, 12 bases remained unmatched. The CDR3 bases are TGCGCCAGCACCAAAGTCGGACAGGGGCGGGACAATGAGCAGTTCTTC. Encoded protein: CASTKVGQGRDNEQFF.

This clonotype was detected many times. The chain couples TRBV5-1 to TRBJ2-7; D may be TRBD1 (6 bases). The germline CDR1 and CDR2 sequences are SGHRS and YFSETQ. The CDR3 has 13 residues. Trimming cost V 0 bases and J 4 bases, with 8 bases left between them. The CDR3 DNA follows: TGCGCCAGCAGCTTGGAACAGGGATACGAGCAGTACTTC. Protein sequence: CASSLEQGYEQYF.

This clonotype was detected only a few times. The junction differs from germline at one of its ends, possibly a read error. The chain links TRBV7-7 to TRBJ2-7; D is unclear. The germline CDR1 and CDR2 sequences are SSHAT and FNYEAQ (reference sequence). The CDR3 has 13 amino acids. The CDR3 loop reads CASSFGPYDEQYF. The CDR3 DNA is TGTGCTAGCAGCTTTGGACCCTACGACGAGCAGTACTTC. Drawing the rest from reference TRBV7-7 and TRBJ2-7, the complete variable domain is GAGVSQSPRYKVTKRGQDVTLRCDPISSHATLYWYQQALGQGPEFLTYFNYEAQPDKSGLPSDRFSAERPEGSISTLTIQRTEQRDSAMYRCASSFGPYDEQYFGPGTRLTVT.